The 6 T cell receptor beta chains below all came from one sample that was sequenced in a study of vaccination effects on CD4 cells after COVID-19. Clones were read by immunoSEQ multiplex PCR, and TCRdb kept only the in-frame ones, dropping some. The repertoire has about 66,000 clones, around 79% of them found once; the top ten carry over 2%. On day 10 of culture, CD4+ T cells were separated out. BNT162b2 vaccine or mRNA-1273 vaccine was given to participants in two doses. No cognate antigen is known for these TCRs. The sequences come from CD4+ T cells from PBMCs cultured without peptide, collected after COVID-19 vaccination. Receptors originate from a human donor who received a COVID-19 vaccine.

The chain employs TRBV10-1 and TRBJ2-1; 8 bases map to TRBD1. Germline V lookup: CDR1 WNHNN, CDR2 SYGVQD (reference sequence). CDR3 size: 16 residues. J lost 4 bases, V lost 5 bases, and 10 bases had no gene match. CDR3 DNA sequence: TGCGCCAGCAGTTCAGAAGGACAGGGAAAGTACAATGAGCAGTTCTTC. This gives the protein CASSSEGQGKYNEQFF.

J is TRBJ1-2 and V is TRBV19; D ambiguous. This CDR3 has 14 residues. Germline-derived CDR1 and CDR2 are LNHDA and SQIVND (reference sequence). V was shortened by 5 bases and J by 3 bases, with 13 bases between the two germline ends. The DNA of the CDR3 is TGTGCCAGTAGTGAAGCGGACCGATACTATGGCTACACCTTC. As protein: CASSEADRYYGYTF.

CDR3 residues: CASLRGGREETQYF. CDR3 sequence (DNA): TGTGCCAGCCTCAGGGGAGGCAGGGAAGAGACCCAGTACTTC. The chain recombines TRBV7-8 with TRBJ2-5, with D perhaps being TRBD1 or TRBD2 (6 bases each). V gave up 8 bases and J gave up 3 bases, with 16 bases separating them. The CDR3 sequence is 14 residues long. Germline CDR1 is SGHVS and CDR2 is FQNEAQ. The complete variable domain, with remaining parts taken from reference TRBV7-8 and TRBJ2-5, reads GAGVSQSPRYKVAKRGQDVALRCDPISGHVSLFWYQQALGQGPEFLTYFQNEAQLDKSGLPSDRFFAERPEGSVSTLKIQRTQQEDSAVYLCASLRGGREETQYFGPGTRLLVL.

CDR3 nucleotide sequence: TGTGCCAGCAGCGTAGGGACGGCTAGGGCCACTGAAGCTTTCTTT. It specifies CASSVGTARATEAFF. The rearrangement links TRBV9 to TRBJ1-1; no clear D. Germline CDR1 reads SGDLS; CDR2 reads YYNGEE. The CDR3 is 15 residues long. Trimming removed 0 bases from V and 4 bases from J, with 13 bases in between.

V usage is TRBV3-1 (or the pseudogene TRBV3-2) and J usage is TRBJ1-6; 9 bases agree with TRBD1. This CDR3 is built from 14 residues. V lost 4 bases and J lost 8; bases outside the gene matches: 3. The germline V gene encodes CDR1 LGHDT and CDR2 YNNKEL (reference sequence). As DNA, the CDR3 is TGTGCCAGCAGCCTCCGGGACAGGGATTCACCCCTCCACTTT. Protein product: CASSLRDRDSPLHF.

J is TRBJ1-4 and V is TRBV5-5; no reliable D call. Trimming stripped 3 bases from V and 5 bases from J, with 11 bases between. Germline V CDR1 and CDR2: SGHKS, YYEKEE (reference sequence). This CDR3 is built from 14 residues. This chain's CDR3 is CASSSVGQNEKLFF. The CDR3 DNA reads TGTGCCAGCAGCTCTGTTGGGCAGAATGAAAAACTGTTTTTT.